This is a list of T cell receptor beta chains from one sample in a study of blood T cell repertoires in COVID-19. Using immunoSEQ multiplex PCR, the repertoire was profiled, and TCRdb retains in-frame clones only, with some absent. The sample has 310,000 or so clones, approximately 91% seen once. Source material: peripheral blood. Receptors were obtained from a woman aged 30 to 39 with COVID-19, enrolled during active disease. CDR3s include the opening cysteine and the closing phenylalanine or tryptophan.

v_call,j_call,cdr3_aa
TRBV19,TRBJ1-5,CASSMAEFNQPQHF
TRBV5-1,TRBJ1-1,CASSLAEGEAFF
TRBV6-5,TRBJ1-2,CASTLPPGIGYTF
TRBV15,TRBJ2-6,CATSRWGRGTSGANVLTF
TRBV20-1,TRBJ2-3,CSASDRGRTDTQYF
TRBV19,TRBJ1-5,CASSVQGGSNQPQHF
TRBV2,TRBJ1-1,CASSARPQGASTEAFF
TRBV10-2,TRBJ1-5,CASSMQSGAGRSNQPQHF
TRBV4-1,TRBJ1-4,CASSQSGGNEKLFF
TRBV19,TRBJ2-2,CASSLIQSPNTGELFF
TRBV7-9,TRBJ1-2,CASSLALWKSTGGTYGYTF
TRBV27,TRBJ1-2,CASGDRVGYTF
TRBV6-2/TRBV6-3,TRBJ2-1,CASSQVGTGVYNEQFF
TRBV6-5,TRBJ2-3,CASRSWGTSTDTQYF
TRBV28,TRBJ1-2,CASRDRGTDGYTF
TRBV5-4,TRBJ2-7,CASSGDSHEQYF
TRBV19,TRBJ1-1,CASYLQGANTEAFF
TRBV7-9,TRBJ2-7,CASSLDREGEQYF
TRBV3-1/TRBV3-2,TRBJ1-1,CASSQSGDTEAFF
TRBV4-2,TRBJ2-1,CASSPRGLAGELGNEQFF
TRBV5-1,TRBJ2-1,CASSLWLAGGYNEQFF
TRBV19,TRBJ1-3,CASSGTVLSRGNTIYF